Detailed here is one TCR beta chain. What it recognizes is unknown. Trimming took 2 bases from V and 5 from J, leaving 10 bases between them. The CDR3 has 15 amino acids. Looked up from germline, CDR1 is MGHRA and CDR2 is YSYEKL. This sample is part of a study of T cell repertoires in cytomegalovirus infection. Study summary: Indicated by public TCR beta signatures were CMV infection and matching HLA type.

Regarding the study as a whole: Carriers of CMV and the relevant HLA type were discriminated by public TCR beta frequency. The response measured ex vivo was dominated by TCR beta clonotypes (HLA-C-restricted and CMV-specific).

TCRdb itself ran the reads through MiXCR, one entry per CDR3 protein. The data hold around 330,000 distinct CDR3 sequences, with roughly a sixth observed a single time. J is TRBJ1-6 and V is TRBV4-1; maybe TRBD1 (5 bases). The sequenced material came from PBMCs. This TCR was sampled from a human donor in good health (CMV status not recorded). Some clones in this sample may be carry-over from other donors' samples. CDR3 in amino acids: CASSQRGVDNSPLHF. The CDR3, as DNA: TGCGCCAGCAGCCAAAGAGGGGTAGATAATTCACCCCTCCACTTT.